These T cell receptor beta chains were read from a single sample in a study of T cell repertoires in cytomegalovirus infection. TCRdb itself ran the reads through MiXCR, one entry per CDR3 protein. Counted here are about 530,000 distinct CDR3 sequences, 26% occurring once; the ten biggest clones make up roughly an eighth. Sequencing was done on a sample of PBMCs. These receptors were collected from a human donor in good health (CMV status not recorded). Some clones in this sample may be carry-over from other donors' samples. Each CDR3 is given with its conserved first and last residue. D genes are given only for firm matches. For some rows the clone size is stated as once, few or many, or as a class when expanded; others skip it.

size	D	V	length	J	CDR3	DNA
NA	NA	TRBV7-2	15	TRBJ1-3	CASSLEGGPGNTIYF	TGTGCCAGCAGCTTAGAGGGGGGGCCGGGAAACACCATATATTTT
NA	NA	TRBV7-9	14	TRBJ1-6	CASRGGLQNSPLHF	TGTGCCAGCAGGGGAGGGCTGCAGAATTCACCCCTCCACTTT
many	TRBD1	TRBV7-8	14	TRBJ1-1	CASSLPGGSTEAFF	TGTGCCAGCAGCCTCCCAGGGGGCAGCACTGAAGCTTTCTTT
NA	NA	TRBV6-5	12	TRBJ1-4	CASSDSFEKLFF	TGTGCCAGCAGTGACAGTTTTGAAAAACTGTTTTTT
NA	TRBD2	TRBV3-1	14	TRBJ2-7	CASSFLAGTYEQYF	TGTGCCAGCAGTTTCCTAGCGGGAACCTACGAGCAGTACTTC
NA	NA	TRBV4-1	12	TRBJ2-3	CASSQVLATQYF	TGCGCCAGCAGCCAAGTTCTCGCTACGCAGTATTTT
NA	TRBD2	TRBV14	14	TRBJ2-4	CASSQVGLENIQYF	TGTGCCAGCAGCCAAGTGGGACTAGAAAACATTCAGTACTTC
NA	NA	TRBV29-1	14	TRBJ2-1	CSVELSSSYNEQFF	TGCAGCGTTGAGCTGTCCAGCTCCTACAATGAGCAGTTCTTC
few	TRBD1	TRBV20-1	13	TRBJ2-4	CSATGQSENIQYF	TGCAGTGCCACGGGACAGTCCGAAAACATTCAGTACTTC
many	TRBD1	TRBV6-2/TRBV6-3	15	TRBJ1-1	CASVLQGARFTEAFF	TGTGCCAGCGTTTTACAGGGGGCGCGTTTCACTGAAGCTTTCTTT
NA	NA	TRBV2	15	TRBJ2-1	CASLLPGSSYNEQFF	TGTGCCAGCCTTTTACCGGGGAGCTCCTACAATGAGCAGTTCTTC
few	NA	TRBV7-9	14	TRBJ2-3	CASSLVAKLDTQYF	TGTGCCAGCAGCTTAGTGGCAAAACTAGATACGCAGTATTTT
many	NA	TRBV7-2	14	TRBJ2-2	CASSLVVFGGELFF	TGTGCCAGCAGCTTAGTAGTGTTTGGCGGGGAGCTGTTTTTT
NA	NA	TRBV28	14	TRBJ1-1	CASSLSGAKAEAFF	TGTGCCAGCAGTTTATCTGGGGCTAAAGCCGAAGCTTTCTTT
NA	NA	TRBV6-8	14	TRBJ1-1	CASSYSTDNTEAFF	TGTGCCAGCAGTTATTCGACAGACAACACTGAAGCTTTCTTT
few	NA	TRBV6-1	15	TRBJ1-1	CASHYPTGPYTEAFF	TGTGCCAGCCACTACCCGACAGGACCGTACACTGAAGCTTTCTTT
NA	TRBD1	TRBV4-3	16	TRBJ1-2	CASSQRTGPELSGYTF	TGCGCCAGCAGCCAAAGGACAGGCCCAGAGTTGAGTGGCTACACCTTC
NA	NA	TRBV5-5	11	TRBJ1-1	CASLGSTEAFF	TGTGCCAGCCTTGGGTCAACTGAAGCTTTCTTT
many	NA	TRBV7-2	14	TRBJ2-5	CASSLYELGETQYF	TGTGCCAGCAGCTTATATGAGCTCGGGGAGACCCAGTACTTC
few	TRBD1	TRBV5-1	15	TRBJ1-2	CASSPPGTGDYGYTF	TGCGCCAGCAGCCCCCCCGGGACAGGGGACTATGGCTACACCTTC
NA	TRBD1	TRBV29-1	14	TRBJ2-5	CSVLTDREQETQYF	TGCAGCGTCCTCACGGACAGGGAGCAAGAGACCCAGTACTTC
NA	NA	TRBV6-2/TRBV6-3	14	TRBJ1-2	CASSYGRENYGYTF	TGTGCCAGCAGTTACGGACGGGAAAACTATGGCTACACCTTC
many	NA	TRBV7-2	14	TRBJ1-4	CASSLGPDNEKLFF	TGTGCCAGCAGCTTAGGGCCCGATAATGAAAAACTGTTTTTT
NA	NA	TRBV5-1	14	TRBJ1-1	CASSASGLNTEAFF	TGCGCCAGCAGCGCCTCGGGACTGAACACTGAAGCTTTCTTT
NA	NA	TRBV19	14	TRBJ1-1	CASSIRLMNTEAFF	TGTGCCAGTAGTATTCGTCTCATGAACACTGAAGCTTTCTTT
NA	NA	TRBV6-2/TRBV6-3	13	TRBJ2-1	CASRDTGNNEQFF	TGTGCCAGCAGGGACACTGGGAACAATGAGCAGTTCTTC
many	TRBD1	TRBV5-4	14	TRBJ2-7	CASSVTGGGYEQYF	TGTGCCAGCAGCGTGACAGGGGGGGGATACGAGCAGTACTTC
NA	NA	TRBV30	15	TRBJ2-3	CAWSVRRGSGDTQYF	TGTGCCTGGAGTGTACGAAGGGGGAGTGGAGATACGCAGTATTTT
NA	TRBD2	TRBV6-2/TRBV6-3	17	TRBJ2-1	CASSSLPTSAARGEQFF	TGTGCCAGCAGTTCTCTTCCGACTAGCGCAGCCCGGGGTGAGCAGTTCTTC
NA	NA	TRBV19	14	TRBJ2-2	CASSRKGHTGELFF	TGTGCCAGTAGTAGGAAGGGGCACACCGGGGAGCTGTTTTTT
NA	TRBD2	TRBV28	14	TRBJ2-1	CAITRLAGLNEQFF	TGTGCTATAACGAGGCTAGCGGGATTGAATGAGCAGTTCTTC
NA	NA	TRBV6-5	14	TRBJ1-1	CASSYSRVNTEAFF	TGTGCCAGCAGTTACTCCCGGGTGAACACTGAAGCTTTCTTT
NA	TRBD2	TRBV7-9	18	TRBJ2-3	CASTRRGGLRRRTDTQYF	TGTGCCAGCACCCGGCGGGGGGGTCTACGGAGACGCACAGATACGCAGTATTTT
NA	NA	TRBV28	13	TRBJ2-7	CASSRGQFYEQYF	TGTGCCAGCAGTCGAGGACAGTTCTACGAGCAGTACTTC
NA	NA	TRBV15	19	TRBJ1-4	CATSRDRDSILGTNEKLFF	TGTGCCACCAGCAGAGACCGGGACTCAATCTTAGGCACTAATGAAAAACTGTTTTTT
many	NA	TRBV7-2	14	TRBJ2-3	CASSRGGFTDTQYF	TGTGCCAGCAGCCGAGGGGGGTTCACAGATACGCAGTATTTT
NA	NA	TRBV12-3/TRBV12-4	13	TRBJ1-2	CASSLLAAYSYTF	TGTGCCAGCAGTTTATTGGCGGCCTATAGCTACACCTTC
NA	NA	TRBV7-4	15	TRBJ2-1	CASSLVGGRGGEQFF	TGTGCCAGCAGCTTAGTCGGGGGGCGAGGTGGTGAGCAGTTCTTC
many	NA	TRBV14	13	TRBJ1-2	CASSQASGYGYTF	TGTGCCAGCAGCCAAGCGTCGGGGTATGGCTACACCTTC
few	TRBD1	TRBV7-6	15	TRBJ2-3	CASSLRAGQADTQYF	TGTGCCAGCAGCTTACGGGCGGGACAGGCAGATACGCAGTATTTT
many	TRBD1	TRBV7-6	14	TRBJ2-7	CASSSYDRGGEQYF	TGTGCCAGCAGCTCCTACGACAGGGGGGGCGAGCAGTACTTC
many	NA	TRBV11-2	15	TRBJ2-3	CASSSRDGYTDTQYF	TGTGCCAGCAGCTCCCGGGACGGGTACACAGATACGCAGTATTTT
once	TRBD2	TRBV14	16	TRBJ2-1	CASSQARAGGPYEQFF	TGTGCCAGCAGCCAAGCAAGAGCGGGAGGGCCGTATGAGCAGTTCTTC
NA	TRBD2	TRBV6-5	18	TRBJ2-1	CASSRGPGLADSYNEQFF	TGTGCCAGCAGTCGCGGACCGGGACTAGCGGACTCCTACAATGAGCAGTTCTTC
NA	TRBD2	TRBV7-2	16	TRBJ2-5	CASSSTSGRAGETQYF	TGTGCCAGCAGCTCTACTAGCGGGAGGGCCGGGGAGACCCAGTACTTC
NA	TRBD2	TRBV7-2	15	TRBJ2-1	CASSTSGGPVDEQFF	TGTGCCAGCAGCACATCGGGAGGGCCAGTTGATGAGCAGTTCTTC
NA	TRBD1	TRBV9	18	TRBJ2-1	CASSVGANRGSSYNEQFF	TGTGCCAGCAGCGTAGGGGCGAACAGGGGGAGCTCCTACAATGAGCAGTTCTTC
NA	TRBD2	TRBV6-2/TRBV6-3	16	TRBJ2-1	CASNTAGTSGYNEQFF	TGTGCCAGCAACACGGCCGGGACTAGCGGATACAATGAGCAGTTCTTC
NA	NA	TRBV27	15	TRBJ1-5	CASSLSSGDYQPQHF	TGTGCCAGCAGTCTATCCTCGGGGGACTATCAGCCCCAGCATTTT
few	TRBD2	TRBV5-4	20	TRBJ2-2	CASSLARASGSGMNTGELFF	TGTGCCAGCAGCTTGGCCAGGGCGTCGGGTAGCGGGATGAACACCGGGGAGCTGTTTTTT
NA	NA	TRBV28	14	TRBJ1-5	CASSLLYQHQPQHF	TGTGCCAGCAGTTTATTATATCAGCATCAGCCCCAGCATTTT
many	NA	TRBV12-3/TRBV12-4	12	TRBJ2-1	CASSLRGNEQFF	TGTGCCAGCAGCTTACGCGGGAATGAGCAGTTCTTC
NA	NA	TRBV24-1	14	TRBJ2-5	CATSDSNTQETQYF	TGTGCCACCAGTGATTCCAATACTCAAGAGACCCAGTACTTC
few	NA	TRBV7-3	16	TRBJ2-3	CASSLNSPGLGDTQYF	TGTGCCAGCAGCTTAAATAGCCCGGGTTTAGGAGATACGCAGTATTTT
NA	NA	TRBV7-2	13	TRBJ2-2	CASSSTVSGELFF	TGTGCCAGCAGCTCGACAGTCTCCGGGGAGCTGTTTTTT
few	NA	TRBV7-6	14	TRBJ2-4	CASSNLGRSGIQYF	TGTGCCAGCAGTAACCTGGGACGGTCTGGCATTCAGTACTTC